This T cell receptor (beta chain) was found in a study of blood T cell repertoires in COVID-19. This clone has only one observation. CDR1 is MNHEY, CDR2 SVGAGI, per germline. This CDR3 has 14 amino acids. V was clipped by 5 bases and J by 0 bases; unmatched bases: 2. The protocol was immunoSEQ multiplex PCR, while the TCRdb copy is restricted to in-frame clones and leaves out a portion. Of 90,000 to 150,000 clones listed, roughly three quarters are singletons. Sequenced material: peripheral blood. The origin of this receptor is an elderly woman with acute or convalescent COVID-19. This rearrangement joins TRBV6-5 to TRBJ2-7, with 9 bases that match TRBD2. CDR3 sequence: CASSRSGSSYEQYF. The CDR3, as DNA: TGTGCCAGCAGTCGTAGCGGGAGCTCCTACGAGCAGTACTTC.